This T cell receptor (beta chain) was sequenced during a study of OX40 agonist ivuxolimab in advanced cancers. About the study: Patients in the trial were receiving intravenous ivuxolimab every 2 weeks, at doses of 0.01 to 10 mg/kg. The study's findings and limits: Relative to CD4+ cells, CD8+ T cells on average had more expanded clones. Some of the nonresponding patients also showed low levels of normalized T-cell clonal expansion.

Germline CDR1 is SGHKS and CDR2 is YYEKEE (reference sequence). The CDR3 runs 16 residues. Deletions cut 2 bases from V and 0 bases from J, with 15 bases between. A word on this clone: Its antigen is unidentified.

Method: immunoSEQ multiplex PCR; TCRdb's copy keeps in-frame clones and lacks some. The sample gives about 16,000 clones, roughly 90% of which show up once; 25% to 30% is in the top ten. V usage is TRBV5-5 and J usage is TRBJ2-7; D unresolved. The specimen was CD4+ or CD8+ T cells sorted from blood, collected in a trial of the OX40 agonist ivuxolimab. The TCR originated in an adult with an advanced solid tumor such as melanoma, head and neck, liver or kidney cancer. CDR3 nucleotide sequence: TGTGCCAGCAGCTTTGATGTCGGCTATAGCTCCTACGAGCAGTACTTC. Its protein product is CASSFDVGYSSYEQYF.